What follows describes a single T cell receptor beta chain. Donors were healthy HIV-negative adults without recent acute infections or vaccinations. Negatively enriched CD4+ T cells were divided by CD45RA into naive and memory. Under the authors' procedure: Junction-only immunoSEQ sequences carried no quality scores, so filtering differed. Measured with immunoSEQ multiplex PCR; TCRdb has only the in-frame clones, and not every one. V and J calls and clone size are those listed in that table; D and trimming were worked out from the DNA. The sample includes over a million clones, approximately 98.5% of them seen just once. The data belong to a study of shared clonotypes between healthy human individuals. Study-level information: Each donor contributed plates that comprised three CD4 naive, three CD4 memory, two CD8 naive and one CD8 memory.

CDR3 size: 13 residues. V dropped 6 bases and J dropped 0 bases, with 9 bases sitting between them. Germline V gene data show CDR1 as MGHDK and CDR2 as SYGVNS. Sequenced input: naive CD4+ T cells sorted from blood. Subset meaning: CD45RA+ positively selected. The chain has TRBV25-1 and TRBJ2-7; D ambiguous. The TCR was taken from a man younger than 40 in good health. This chain's CDR3 is CASRNTPSYEQYF. In DNA, the CDR3 is TGTGCCAGCAGAAATACCCCCTCCTACGAGCAGTACTTC.